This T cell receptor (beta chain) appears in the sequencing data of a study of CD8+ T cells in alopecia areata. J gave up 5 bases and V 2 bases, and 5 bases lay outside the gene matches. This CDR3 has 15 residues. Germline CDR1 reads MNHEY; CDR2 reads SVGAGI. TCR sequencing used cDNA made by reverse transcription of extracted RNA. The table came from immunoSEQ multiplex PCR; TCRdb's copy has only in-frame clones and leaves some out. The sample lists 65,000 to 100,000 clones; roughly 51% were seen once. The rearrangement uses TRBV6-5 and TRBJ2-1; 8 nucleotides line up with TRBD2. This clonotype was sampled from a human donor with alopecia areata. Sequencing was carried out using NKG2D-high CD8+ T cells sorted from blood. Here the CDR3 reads CASSYTTSGDNEQFF. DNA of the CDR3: TGTGCCAGCAGTTACACCACTAGCGGAGACAATGAGCAGTTCTTC.